The clone carrying this T cell receptor (beta chain) came up once. Trimming took 6 bases from V and 5 from J, leaving 11 bases between them. This CDR3 spans 13 amino acids. The source of the sample is a study of blood T cell repertoires in COVID-19. As processed by the authors: Scientists estimated how many nucleated cells there were by amplifying reference gene primers. Produced via immunoSEQ multiplex PCR; TCRdb's table is partial and in-frame only. That table gives V, J and clone size, and the DNA gave D and trimming. This sample has more than 95,000 clones, with roughly 80% found just once. The sequenced sample was peripheral blood. This receptor was taken from a human donor in a cohort sampled during active COVID-19. The chain combines TRBV12-3 or TRBV12-4 with TRBJ2-1, with D tentatively TRBD1 (6 bases). In DNA, the CDR3 is TGTGCCAGCAGGCCTACAGGGAACAATGAGCAGTTCTTC. It specifies CASRPTGNNEQFF.